These 13 T cell receptor beta chains came from one sample sequenced in a study of blood T cell repertoires in COVID-19. Here immunoSEQ multiplex PCR was the method, and the copy in TCRdb shows in-frame clones only, minus some. The table lists tens of thousands of clones, 80% to 90% of them singletons. The sample comprised peripheral blood. The origin of the receptors is a woman in her sixties with acute or convalescent COVID-19.

The chain has TRBV11-2 and TRBJ1-1; 7 nucleotides align to TRBD1. The ends lost 3 bases at V and 5 bases at J; junction bases unmatched: 6. The CDR3 has 14 amino acids. Per the germline V gene, CDR1 is SGHAT and CDR2 is FQNNGV. DNA of the CDR3: TGTGCCAGCAGCTTGACGACAGGGAAGACTGAAGCTTTCTTT. Protein: CASSLTTGKTEAFF.

J is TRBJ2-7 and V is TRBV7-9, with TRBD1 matching 9 bases. Germline V lookup: CDR1 SEHNR, CDR2 FQNEAQ (reference sequence). With V trimmed by 4 bases and J by 4 bases, 5 bases remained unmatched. The CDR3 is made up of 14 amino acids. DNA for the CDR3: TGTGCCAGCAGCTCCGGGACAGGGTTTTACGAGCAGTACTTC. This encodes CASSSGTGFYEQYF.

The chain joins TRBV19 to TRBJ1-2; 12 nucleotides agree with TRBD1. J lost 3 bases, V lost 0 bases, and 5 bases had no gene match. The CDR3 has 17 amino acids. The germline gives CDR1 LNHDA, CDR2 SQIVND (reference sequence). DNA of the CDR3: TGTGCCAGTAGTATAGACCCGGGACAGGGGGCTTACTATGGCTACACCTTC. Translated, it gives CASSIDPGQGAYYGYTF.

This clone occurred a few times. This chain links TRBV5-5 with TRBJ1-5; D gene ambiguous. The CDR3 consists of 15 residues. The ends were cut back, 1 base at V and 3 bases at J, with 11 bases in the middle. Germline V gives CDR1 SGHKS, CDR2 YYEKEE (reference sequence). The chain's CDR3 is CASSLLEGINQPQHF. DNA for the CDR3: TGTGCCAGCAGCTTGTTGGAGGGTATCAATCAGCCCCAGCATTTT.

The V gene is TRBV7-2, the J gene TRBJ1-2, with 7 bases matching TRBD1. The V gene's germline CDR1 is SGHTA and CDR2 FQGNSA. This CDR3 has 15 amino acids. The V segment lost 1 base and the J segment 5 bases; nucleotides outside the gene matches: 7. The CDR3 sequence is CASSLEPGGFYGYTF. As DNA, the CDR3 is TGTGCCAGCAGCTTAGAACCAGGGGGATTTTATGGCTACACCTTC. Combining the CDR3 with reference TRBV7-2 and TRBJ1-2 gives the whole variable domain GAGVSQSPSNKVTEKGKDVELRCDPISGHTALYWYRQSLGQGLEFLIYFQGNSAPDKSGLPSDRFSAERTGGSVSTLTIQRTQQEDSAVYLCASSLEPGGFYGYTFGSGTRLTVV.

This clone was picked up a small number of times. The chain carries TRBV28 and TRBJ1-5; 9 nucleotides agree with TRBD1. Germline V gene sequence: CDR1 MDHEN, CDR2 SYDVKM. V lost 5 bases to trimming and J lost 0 bases; unmatched junction nucleotides: 11. The CDR3 contains 18 residues. CDR3 DNA sequence: TGTGCCAGCAGTCCCCGGACAGGGGCCCTAGGTAGCAATCAGCCCCAGCATTTT. Residues: CASSPRTGALGSNQPQHF.

The chain carries TRBV6-5 and TRBJ2-2; TRBD1 agrees at 11 bases. Germline values: CDR1 MNHEY, CDR2 SVGAGI. The CDR3 runs to 15 residues. V dropped 4 bases and J dropped 7; count of bases not matched to a gene: 5. CDR3 in amino acids: CASSWRTGGHGELFF. The CDR3 DNA is TGTGCCAGCAGTTGGAGGACAGGGGGCCACGGGGAGCTGTTTTTT.

This sequence joins TRBV18 and TRBJ1-6; maybe TRBD1 (6 bases). CDR1 and CDR2 from the germline V gene are KGHSH and LQKENI. There are 14 residues in the CDR3. V lost 3 bases to trimming and J lost 7 bases, with 10 bases between them. The CDR3 protein is CASSPGAGNSPLHF. DNA for the CDR3: TGTGCCAGCTCACCGGGGGCTGGAAATTCACCCCTCCACTTT. Combining the CDR3 with reference TRBV18 and TRBJ1-6 gives the whole variable domain NAGVMQNPRHLVRRRGQEARLRCSPMKGHSHVYWYRQLPEEGLKFMVYLQKENIIDESGMPKERFSAEFPKEGPSILRIQQVVRGDSAAYFCASSPGAGNSPLHFGNGTRLTVT.

This clone was observed a handful of times. The chain uses TRBV6-5 and TRBJ2-7, with 9 bases that match TRBD2. CDR1 is MNHEY, CDR2 SVGAGI, per germline. V shed 6 bases and J 0 bases; nucleotides not matched to a gene: 6. The CDR3 runs 15 residues. The CDR3 nucleotides are TGTGCCAGCAGCTCCGGACTAGCGAGCTCCTACGAGCAGTACTTC. It translates to CASSSGLASSYEQYF.

The rearrangement joins TRBV6-5 to TRBJ2-1; TRBD2 is a possible D gene (6 bases). Germline V gene sequence: CDR1 MNHEY, CDR2 SVGAGI. Trimming shortened V by 4 bases and J by 10 bases, and 20 bases separated the two germline ends. CDR3 length: 15 amino acids. As DNA, the CDR3 is TGTGCCAGCAGTTTGGGCGGGGAACCCCTCCAGGAGCAGTTCTTC. This gives the protein CASSLGGEPLQEQFF.

The chain couples TRBV5-1 to TRBJ1-1; D possibly corresponds to TRBD1 (5 bases). Germline V CDR1 and CDR2: SGHRS, YFSETQ. CDR3 length: 17 amino acids. V dropped 0 bases and J dropped 7 bases, with 22 bases sitting between them. For the CDR3, the DNA is TGCGCCAGCAGCTTGGAATCGCCGGGACTCTCTGCCCGTGAAGCTTTCTTT. It translates to CASSLESPGLSAREAFF.

This chain links TRBV29-1 with TRBJ1-2, with D perhaps TRBD1 (6 bases). With 3 bases removed from V and 7 bases from J, the gap between germline ends came to 12 bases. Germline lookup yields CDR1 SQVTM and CDR2 ANQGSEA. This CDR3 comprises 12 residues. This chain's CDR3 is CSVDSGDGGYTF. CDR3 bases: TGCAGCGTTGATTCAGGGGACGGTGGCTACACCTTC.

In its sample, this clone is medium-sized. V usage is TRBV29-1 and J usage is TRBJ1-3; TRBD1 is a possible D gene (5 bases). The V gene's germline CDR1 is SQVTM and CDR2 ANQGSEA. The length of the CDR3 is 14 residues. Trimming stripped 7 bases from V and 4 bases from J, with 17 bases between. CDR3 DNA sequence: TGCAGCGGGTTACTCGGGGACTGGGGAAACACCATATATTTT. Translated: CSGLLGDWGNTIYF.